One sample yielded the 9 T cell receptor beta chains listed below, sequenced in a study of T-cell reconstitution after alpha-beta-depleted transplantation in children. A TCRbeta library incorporating unique molecular identifiers was prepared. One entry per CDR3 protein results from TCRdb running MiXCR on the PCR reads. The table shows 200,000 to 250,000 distinct CDR3 sequences, with roughly 10% occurring only once. This specimen was PBMCs from the stem cell graft donor, taken from the stem cell graft. Receptor source: a human donor who donated a stem cell graft to a child with acute lymphoblastic leukemia.

The chain links TRBV11-2 to TRBJ2-7; TRBD1 is a possible D gene (6 bases). CDR3 length equals 13 residues. CDR1 is SGHAT and CDR2 is FQNNGV in the germline V gene. The V end lost 5 bases, the J end lost 6 bases, and 14 bases lay between the germline ends. Written as DNA, the CDR3 is TGTGCCAGCAGCCGGGACATCTCATCCGAGCAGTACTTC. Translating it yields CASSRDISSEQYF.

The V and J genes are TRBV19 and TRBJ2-7; D gene ambiguous. The CDR3 spans 14 residues. In germline, CDR1 is LNHDA, CDR2 SQIVND (reference sequence). V lost 6 bases to trimming and J lost 6 bases, with 18 bases between them. The CDR3 loop reads CASSARTYWGEQYF. In DNA form, the CDR3 reads TGTGCCAGTAGCGCCAGAACCTACTGGGGCGAGCAGTACTTC.

This clonotype was picked up many times. The V call is TRBV4-1, the J call TRBJ1-1, with D unclear. V dropped 4 bases and J dropped 3 bases, with 9 bases sitting between them. The V gene's germline CDR1 is MGHRA and CDR2 YSYEKL. CDR3 size: 13 residues. Written as DNA, the CDR3 is TGCGCCAGCAGCCGACCAGATTACACTGAAGCTTTCTTT. Encoded protein: CASSRPDYTEAFF.

This clonotype was seen repeatedly, ten times or more. The chain recombines TRBV4-1 with TRBJ1-1; 7 positions match TRBD1. Looked up from germline, CDR1 is MGHRA and CDR2 is YSYEKL. With V trimmed by 1 base and J by 1 base, 6 bases remained unmatched. The CDR3 contains 16 residues. The CDR3 DNA reads TGCGCCAGCAGCCAAGTCGTATGGACAGGGAACACTGAAGCTTTCTTT. Protein product: CASSQVVWTGNTEAFF.

This clonotype was seen a few times. The V call is TRBV2, the J call TRBJ1-1, with unresolved D. The CDR3 has 12 amino acids. Per germline, CDR1 SNHLY and CDR2 FYNNEI. V lost 8 bases and J lost 0, with 7 bases in between. For the CDR3, the DNA is TGTGCCAGCCATTCAATGAACACTGAAGCTTTCTTT. Its protein is CASHSMNTEAFF.

Here the CDR3 DNA reads TGTGCCATCAGGGGCGATCTAGCAGAGACCCAGTACTTC. Its protein product is CAIRGDLAETQYF. The chain combines TRBV10-3 with TRBJ2-5; possible D gene TRBD2, 5 bases. Germline values: CDR1 ENHRY, CDR2 SYGVKD. There are 13 residues in the CDR3. The germline V and J ends were trimmed by 6 bases and 4 bases, with 12 bases remaining between them.

This chain links TRBV20-1 with TRBJ1-5, with D uncertain. Per germline, CDR1 DFQATT and CDR2 SNEGSKA (reference sequence). The CDR3 runs 13 residues. V lost 4 bases to trimming and J lost 0 bases, with 7 bases between them. The CDR3 protein is CSATGGSNQPQHF. CDR3 nucleotides: TGCAGTGCTACAGGTGGTAGCAATCAGCCCCAGCATTTT.

This clonotype was recorded a few times. This chain joins TRBV10-3 and TRBJ2-3; TRBD1 is a possible D gene (5 bases). Germline values: CDR1 ENHRY, CDR2 SYGVKD. V dropped 0 bases and J dropped 2 bases, with 12 bases sitting between them. The CDR3 is 16 residues long. The CDR3 coding sequence is TGTGCCATCAGTGAGTCGATGGGGCGTAACACAGATACGCAGTATTTT. As protein: CAISESMGRNTDTQYF.

The J gene is TRBJ2-5, the V gene TRBV12-3 or TRBV12-4; maybe TRBD2 (6 bases). The CDR3 runs 15 residues. The V end lost 3 bases, the J end lost 1 base, and 12 bases lay between the germline ends. The DNA for the CDR3 is TGTGCCAGCAGTTTCAGGGAGGCGCTCCAAGAGACCCAGTACTTC. This codes for CASSFREALQETQYF.